The sequence of this TCR beta chain was determined in a study of T cell responses to AZD1222 COVID-19 vaccine. Assay used: immunoSEQ multiplex PCR; TCRdb lists only in-frame clones, some missing. The table includes 100,000 to 120,000 clones, 89% detected once. The sequence derives from an adult who received the AZD1222 COVID-19 vaccine. The specimen comprised peripheral blood, sampled 28 days after the second AZD1222 dose.

DNA of the CDR3: TGTGCCAGCTGTCTTGACGGACAGGGCCTCTATGGCTACACCTTC. Protein product: CASCLDGQGLYGYTF. The rearrangement joins TRBV9 to TRBJ1-2, with 8 bases identical to TRBD1. Looked up from germline, CDR1 is SGDLS and CDR2 is YYNGEE. The CDR3 runs to 15 residues. The junction had 12 bases not matched to a gene; V was cut back by 7 bases and J by 4 bases.